This T cell receptor beta chain was sequenced during a study of cytomegalovirus exposure and HLA in healthy donors. Study-wide results and caveats: CMV serostatus alone was available as immune exposure information.

This clone occurred a few times. Its antigen is unidentified. Use of 60 Vbeta and 13 Jbeta primers characterized the PCR. Only in-frame clones appear in the TCRdb table, and some are missing; sequencing was by immunoSEQ multiplex PCR. Found here are over 150,000 clones, about 71% of them singletons; the top ten hold 2.5% to 3%. The specimen sequenced was PBMCs. This clonotype originated in a woman aged 25 to 39 in good health and CMV-seronegative.

The CDR3 sequence: CASSIVTGQGAEQYF. In nucleotides, the CDR3 is TGTGCCAGTAGTATAGTCACCGGACAGGGGGCCGAGCAGTACTTC. J is TRBJ2-7 and V is TRBV19, with 11 bases aligning to TRBD1. CDR1 is LNHDA, CDR2 SQIVND, per germline (reference sequence). The V segment lost 1 base and the J segment 6 bases; nucleotides outside the gene matches: 5. The length of the CDR3 is 15 residues. Complete variable domain (other parts from reference TRBV19 and TRBJ2-7): DGGITQSPKYLFRKEGQNVTLSCEQNLNHDAMYWYRQDPGQGLRLIYYSQIVNDFQKGDIAEGYSVSREKKESFPLTVTSAQKNPTAFYLCASSIVTGQGAEQYFGPGTRLTVT.